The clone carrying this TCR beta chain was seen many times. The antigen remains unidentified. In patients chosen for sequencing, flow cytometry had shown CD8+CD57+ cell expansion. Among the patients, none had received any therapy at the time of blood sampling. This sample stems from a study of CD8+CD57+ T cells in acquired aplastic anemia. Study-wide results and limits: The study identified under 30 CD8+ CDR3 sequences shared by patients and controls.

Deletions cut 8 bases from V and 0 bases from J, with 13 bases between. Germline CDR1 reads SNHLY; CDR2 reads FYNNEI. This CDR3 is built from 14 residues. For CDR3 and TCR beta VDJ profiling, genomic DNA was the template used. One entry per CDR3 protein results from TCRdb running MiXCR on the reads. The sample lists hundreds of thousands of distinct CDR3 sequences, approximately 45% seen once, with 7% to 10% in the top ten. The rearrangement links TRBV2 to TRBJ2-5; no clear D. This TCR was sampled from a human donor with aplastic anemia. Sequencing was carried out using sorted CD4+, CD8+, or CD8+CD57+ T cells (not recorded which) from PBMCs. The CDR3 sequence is CASLPGLYQETQYF. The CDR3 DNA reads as TGTGCCAGCCTCCCCGGATTGTACCAAGAGACCCAGTACTTC.